This TCR beta chain was sequenced during a study of blood T cell repertoires in COVID-19. About the research overall: The United States, Italy and Spain were the sources of the acute and convalescent COVID-19 samples. PBMCs, B-cell-depleted T cells, or T cells provided the cDNA or gDNA that made up the material.

In the study's own analysis: Amplifying reference gene primers gave estimates of nucleated cell counts. This table comes from immunoSEQ multiplex PCR, and its TCRdb copy is limited to in-frame clones, with some not included. V, J and clone size derive from that table, while D and trimming were established from the DNA sequence. The sample shows hundreds of thousands of clones, around 86% of them seen only once. V dropped 5 bases and J dropped 8 bases, with 15 bases sitting between them. The CDR3 is 13 residues long. Germline CDR1 is SEHNR and CDR2 is FQNEAQ (reference sequence). This clonotype originated in a man in his sixties who had recovered from COVID-19. The chain couples TRBV7-9 to TRBJ1-1, with a tentative D call TRBD1 (6 bases). Input material: peripheral blood. The CDR3 protein is CASSRTGSAEAFF. CDR3 in DNA: TGTGCCAGCAGCCGCACAGGGTCTGCCGAAGCTTTCTTT.